These 8 T cell receptor beta chains were sequenced from one sample in a study of neurological immune-mediated disorders. TCRdb recomputed calls from the 5' RACE reads with MiXCR, one row per CDR3 protein. The data hold 20,000 to 25,000 distinct CDR3 sequences, with roughly 15% observed a single time. The source material was PBMCs. The receptors were gathered from a female donor with HTLV-1-associated myelopathy (HAM/TSP).

This clonotype was counted at least ten times. The V call is TRBV20-1, the J call TRBJ2-5, with TRBD1 matching 9 bases. Germline CDR1 DFQATT, CDR2 SNEGSKA (reference sequence). Losses at the gene ends were 4 bases for V and 2 bases for J; bases not matched to a gene: 5. This CDR3 is built from 14 residues. CDR3 DNA sequence: TGCAGTGCTATTACAGGGGGCGCACAAGAGACCCAGTACTTC. Translated, it gives CSAITGGAQETQYF.

In this sample, this clonotype turned up many times. V usage is TRBV7-2 and J usage is TRBJ2-7, with 7 bases aligning to TRBD1. Trimming removed 5 bases from V and 2 bases from J; junction bases left unmatched: 9. CDR1 and CDR2 from the germline V gene are SGHTA and FQGNSA. CDR3 length: 15 residues. The CDR3 here is CASSATGTETYEQYF. In nucleotides, the CDR3 is TGTGCCAGCAGCGCCACCGGGACAGAGACCTACGAGCAGTACTTC.

As regards this clonotype: A much larger clone sits a single nucleotide away, making a read error possible. The CDR3 coding sequence is TGTGCCAGCAGCCCCTCCGGGACAGACTACAAGCAGTACTTC. Translating gives CASSPSGTDYKQYF. V gene TRBV7-3 combines with J gene TRBJ2-7; 7 positions match TRBD1. From germline, CDR1 is SGHTA and CDR2 FQGTGA. CDR3 length: 14 residues.

This clonotype was seen ten or more times. The chain is built from TRBV25-1 and TRBJ1-4; D is perhaps TRBD1 (6 bases). The ends were cut back, 3 bases at V and 10 bases at J, with 18 bases in the middle. Per germline, CDR1 MGHDK and CDR2 SYGVNS. The CDR3 is 15 amino acids. The CDR3 is CASSDLTGSRGKLFF. The DNA of the CDR3 is TGTGCCAGCAGTGATTTGACAGGATCTCGGGGAAAACTGTTTTTT.

This clonotype was seen ten or more times. The chain uses TRBV20-1 and TRBJ1-3; D remains ambiguous. The ends were cut back, 5 bases at V and 4 bases at J, with 6 bases in the middle. The germline V gene has CDR1 DFQATT and CDR2 SNEGSKA (reference sequence). This CDR3 is 11 amino acids long. In DNA, the CDR3 is TGCAGTGCTTTTTGGGGAAACACCATATATTTT. It codes for CSAFWGNTIYF.

This clonotype was seen repeatedly, ten times or more. The chain employs TRBV6-5 and TRBJ2-3; unclear D gene. There are 13 residues in the CDR3. Germline V CDR1 and CDR2: MNHEY, SVGAGI. The CDR3 protein is CASGFGGTDTQYF. The CDR3 DNA reads as TGTGCGTCCGGGTTTGGGGGCACAGATACGCAGTATTTT.

The J gene is TRBJ2-5, the V gene TRBV7-7, with D perhaps TRBD1 or TRBD2 (5 bases each). Germline V gives CDR1 SSHAT, CDR2 FNYEAQ (reference sequence). V gave up 5 bases and J gave up 5 bases, with 15 bases separating them. The CDR3 is made up of 14 amino acids. The CDR3 nucleotides are TGTGCCAGCAGCCCCGAGGGGCGACCGGAGACCCAGTACTTC. This encodes CASSPEGRPETQYF.

Many counts were recorded for this clonotype. The chain has TRBV20-1 and TRBJ1-1; no firm D call. The CDR3 is made up of 13 amino acids. V lost 6 bases and J 5 bases, leaving 16 bases between the germline ends. CDR1 and CDR2 from the germline V gene are DFQATT and SNEGSKA (reference sequence). The CDR3 region is CSASREADTEAFF. The CDR3 coding sequence is TGCAGTGCCTCCCGGGAGGCAGATACTGAAGCTTTCTTT.